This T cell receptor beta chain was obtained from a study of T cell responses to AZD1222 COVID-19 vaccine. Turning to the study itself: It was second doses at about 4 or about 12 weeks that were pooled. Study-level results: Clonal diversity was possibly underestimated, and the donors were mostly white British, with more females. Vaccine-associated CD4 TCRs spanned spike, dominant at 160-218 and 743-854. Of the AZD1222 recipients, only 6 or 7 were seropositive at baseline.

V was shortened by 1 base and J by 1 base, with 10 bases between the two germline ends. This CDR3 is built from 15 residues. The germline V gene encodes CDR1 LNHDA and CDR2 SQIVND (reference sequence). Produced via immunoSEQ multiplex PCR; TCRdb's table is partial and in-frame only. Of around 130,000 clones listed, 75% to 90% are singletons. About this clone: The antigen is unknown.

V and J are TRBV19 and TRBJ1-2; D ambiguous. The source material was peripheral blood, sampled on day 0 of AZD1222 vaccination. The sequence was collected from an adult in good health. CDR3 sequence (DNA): TGTGCCAGTAGTATAGGAGGGCGCGTTAACTATGGCTACACCTTC. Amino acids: CASSIGGRVNYGYTF.